This entry is about one T cell receptor beta chain. A read error may account for a junction end that differs from germline. Germline lookup yields CDR1 SGHTA and CDR2 FQGTGA. The CDR3 extends over 13 amino acids. Profiles of TCR beta VDJ and CDR3 were generated from a genomic DNA template. From the reads, TCRdb called clonotypes with MiXCR, one entry per CDR3 protein. The table lists some 45,000 distinct CDR3 sequences, approximately 67% of them singletons. This entry comes from a study of CD8+CD57+ T cells in acquired aplastic anemia. This sequence originates from a human donor in good health, serving as a control. The sample comprised sorted CD4+, CD8+, or CD8+CD57+ T cells (not recorded which) from PBMCs. The chain joins TRBV7-3 to TRBJ1-1; no definite D call. The CDR3 reads CVSSLEVITEAFF. Here the CDR3 DNA reads TGTGTCAGCAGTTTAGAGGTAATCACTGAAGCTTTCTTT. The entire variable domain, with the rest obtained from reference TRBV7-3 and TRBJ1-1, is as follows: GAGVSQTPSNKVTEKGKYVELRCDPISGHTALYWYRQSLGQGPEFLIYFQGTGAADDSGLPNDRFFAVRPEGSVSTLKIQRTERGDSAVYLCVSSLEVITEAFFGQGTRLTVV.